A selection of T cell receptor beta chains follows, all from one sample in a study of blood T cell repertoires in COVID-19. Using immunoSEQ multiplex PCR, the repertoire was profiled, and TCRdb retains in-frame clones only, with some absent. This table has 200,000 or so clones, 75% to 90% appearing once. Sequenced material: PBMCs or T cells enriched from blood (not recorded which). These receptors all come from a woman aged 40 to 50 with acute COVID-19. CDR3s include the opening cysteine and the closing phenylalanine or tryptophan. A D gene is named only where the DNA matches it firmly.

V	J	D	CDR3
TRBV28	TRBJ2-3	.	CASSQGGARTDTQYF
TRBV29-1	TRBJ2-1	TRBD1	CSALTGYNEQFF
TRBV5-6	TRBJ2-1	TRBD2	CASSALVGLAGGPQGQFF
TRBV10-3	TRBJ2-5	TRBD1	CAISGAGYPGQGQETQYF
TRBV28	TRBJ1-1	.	CASSTGYTEAFF
TRBV29-1	TRBJ2-2	.	CSVAEAGGGTGELFF
TRBV5-4	TRBJ2-1	TRBD1	CASSLGDRGWDEQFF
TRBV7-7	TRBJ2-5	TRBD2	CASSLLAGDWTQYF
TRBV25-1	TRBJ1-2	.	CASSGGLMGYTF
TRBV4-1	TRBJ2-7	TRBD1	CASSQGGDRSYEQYF
TRBV29-1	TRBJ2-7	.	CSAGGRMAYEQYF
TRBV11-3	TRBJ2-1	.	CASSRAVTYEQFF
TRBV6-1	TRBJ1-4	TRBD1	CASSGQGGATNEKLFF
TRBV18	TRBJ1-4	TRBD1	CASSPQAGTGAGTNEKLFF
TRBV7-3	TRBJ1-1	.	CASSSQGNTEAFF
TRBV5-6	TRBJ2-5	.	CASSLRQGMLGQETQYF
TRBV6-2/TRBV6-3	TRBJ1-1	.	CASSYSVRDKNTEAFF
TRBV6-5	TRBJ1-2	TRBD1	CASSLYGQVYGYTF
TRBV19	TRBJ2-7	.	CASKASPGTYEQYF
TRBV9	TRBJ2-5	.	CASSVGGEAETQYF
TRBV18	TRBJ1-1	.	CASSPLERRYTEAFF
TRBV5-1	TRBJ1-4	.	CASSFNRADEKLFF
TRBV5-6	TRBJ2-1	TRBD2	CASSQLAGENNEQFF
TRBV2	TRBJ2-7	TRBD2	CASTLAGGPGSDEQYF
TRBV28	TRBJ1-1	.	CASSLTARGNTEAFF
TRBV19	TRBJ1-5	.	CASSIEAGTNNQPQHF
TRBV28	TRBJ1-2	TRBD1	CASSSGQGAVYGYTF
TRBV7-8	TRBJ1-5	.	CASSLGEEQPQHF
TRBV19	TRBJ1-6	TRBD1	CASSIGTGQGNSPLHF